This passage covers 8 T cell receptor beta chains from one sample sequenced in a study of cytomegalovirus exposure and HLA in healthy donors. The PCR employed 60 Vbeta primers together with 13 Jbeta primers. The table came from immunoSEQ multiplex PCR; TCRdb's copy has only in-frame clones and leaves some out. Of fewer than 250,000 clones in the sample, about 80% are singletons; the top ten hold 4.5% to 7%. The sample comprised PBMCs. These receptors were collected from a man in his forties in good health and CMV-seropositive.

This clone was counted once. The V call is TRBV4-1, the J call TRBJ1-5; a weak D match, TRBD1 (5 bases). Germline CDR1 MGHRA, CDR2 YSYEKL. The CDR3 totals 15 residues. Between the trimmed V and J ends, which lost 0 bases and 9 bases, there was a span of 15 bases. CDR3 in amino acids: CASSQDSGRGRPQHF. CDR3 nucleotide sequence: TGCGCCAGCAGCCAAGATTCGGGGCGGGGACGGCCCCAGCATTTT.

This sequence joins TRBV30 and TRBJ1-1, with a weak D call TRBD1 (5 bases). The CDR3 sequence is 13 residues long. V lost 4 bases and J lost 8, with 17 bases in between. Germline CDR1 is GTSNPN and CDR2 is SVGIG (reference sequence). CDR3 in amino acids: CAWIGRTTKEAFF. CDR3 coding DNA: TGTGCCTGGATTGGTCGGACAACAAAGGAAGCTTTCTTT. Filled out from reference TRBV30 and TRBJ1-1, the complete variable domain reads SQTIHQWPATLVQPVGSPLSLECTVEGTSNPNLYWYRQAAGRGLQLLFYSVGIGQISSEVPQNLSASRPQDRQFILSSKKLLLSDSGFYLCAWIGRTTKEAFFGQGTRLTVV.

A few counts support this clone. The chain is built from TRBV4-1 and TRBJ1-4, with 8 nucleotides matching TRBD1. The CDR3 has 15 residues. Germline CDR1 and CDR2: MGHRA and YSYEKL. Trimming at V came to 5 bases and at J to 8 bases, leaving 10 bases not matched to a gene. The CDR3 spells CASSSRDRFGEKLFF. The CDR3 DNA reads TGCGCCAGCAGCTCACGGGACAGGTTCGGGGAAAAACTGTTTTTT.

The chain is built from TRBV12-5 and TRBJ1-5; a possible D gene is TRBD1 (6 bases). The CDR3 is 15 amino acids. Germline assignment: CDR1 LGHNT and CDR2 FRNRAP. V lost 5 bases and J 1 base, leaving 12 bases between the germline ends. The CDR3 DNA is TGTGCTAGTGGTAAGACAGGATTGAGCAATCAGCCCCAGCATTTT. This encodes CASGKTGLSNQPQHF.

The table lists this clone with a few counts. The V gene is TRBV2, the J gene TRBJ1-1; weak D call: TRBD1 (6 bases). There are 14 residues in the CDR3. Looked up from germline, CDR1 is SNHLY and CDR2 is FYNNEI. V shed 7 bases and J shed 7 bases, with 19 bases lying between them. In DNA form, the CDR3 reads TGTGCCAGCACCGCTACGGGACAACGGATTGAAGCTTTCTTT. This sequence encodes CASTATGQRIEAFF.

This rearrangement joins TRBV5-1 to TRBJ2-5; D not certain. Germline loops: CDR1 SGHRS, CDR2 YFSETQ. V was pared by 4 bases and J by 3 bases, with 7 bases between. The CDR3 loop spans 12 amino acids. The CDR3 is CASSQPEETQYF. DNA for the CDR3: TGCGCCAGCAGCCAACCGGAAGAGACCCAGTACTTC.

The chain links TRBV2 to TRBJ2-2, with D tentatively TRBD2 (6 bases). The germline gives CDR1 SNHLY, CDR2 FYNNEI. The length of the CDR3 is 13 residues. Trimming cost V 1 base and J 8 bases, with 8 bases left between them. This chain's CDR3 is CASSEGREGELFF. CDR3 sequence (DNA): TGTGCCAGCAGTGAAGGGAGGGAAGGGGAGCTGTTTTTT.

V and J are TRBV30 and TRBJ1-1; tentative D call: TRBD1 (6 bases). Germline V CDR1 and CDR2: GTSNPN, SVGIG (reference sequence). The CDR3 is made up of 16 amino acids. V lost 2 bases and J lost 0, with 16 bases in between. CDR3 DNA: TGTGCCTGGAGTCCCCCGACAGGCGAAATGAACACTGAAGCTTTCTTT. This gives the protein CAWSPPTGEMNTEAFF.